A single T cell receptor beta chain is shown here with its context. Time point indicated: peripheral blood 6 weeks after treatment start. Assay used: immunoSEQ multiplex PCR; TCRdb lists only in-frame clones, some missing. Of 53,000 or so clones in the sample, around 89% were seen once. This CDR3 is built from 15 residues. After removal of 2 bases from V and 3 bases from J, the junction contained 6 bases not matched to a gene. Germline lookup yields CDR1 SEHNR and CDR2 FQNEAQ (reference sequence). This sample was taken from a study of PD-L1 blockade in urothelial cancer. For the study at large: Analysis of blood occurred 3 weeks (second dose) and 6 weeks after treatment start.

This chain uses TRBV7-9 with TRBJ2-7; TRBD1 matches at 8 bases. This sequence was found in a man between 60 and 70 years old with urothelial cancer. Material: PBMCs, obtained around atezolizumab (anti-PD-L1) treatment. CDR3 in amino acids: CASSLIRTGYYEQYF. CDR3 sequence (DNA): TGTGCCAGCAGCTTAATCCGGACAGGGTACTACGAGCAGTACTTC. Using reference TRBV7-9 and TRBJ2-7 for the parts outside the CDR3, the full variable domain is DTGVSQNPRHKITKRGQNVTFRCDPISEHNRLYWYRQTLGQGPEFLTYFQNEAQLEKSRLLSDRFSAERPKGSFSTLEIQRTEQGDSAMYLCASSLIRTGYYEQYFGPGTRLTVT.